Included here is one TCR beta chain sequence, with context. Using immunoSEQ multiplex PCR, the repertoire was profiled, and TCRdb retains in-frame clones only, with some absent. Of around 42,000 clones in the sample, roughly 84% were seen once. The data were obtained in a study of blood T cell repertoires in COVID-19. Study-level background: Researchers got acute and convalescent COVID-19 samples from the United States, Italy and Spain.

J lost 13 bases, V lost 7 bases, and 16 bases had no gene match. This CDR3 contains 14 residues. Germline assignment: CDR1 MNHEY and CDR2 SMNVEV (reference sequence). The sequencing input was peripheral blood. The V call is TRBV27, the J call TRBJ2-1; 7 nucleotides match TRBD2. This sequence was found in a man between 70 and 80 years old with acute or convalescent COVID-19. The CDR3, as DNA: TGTGCCAGCACACCCTTGGGGGAGGGCCAGGAACAGTTCTTC. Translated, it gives CASTPLGEGQEQFF.